This TCR beta chain comes out of a study of Graves' ophthalmopathy and Graves' hyperthyroidism. CDR3 length: 14 amino acids. V lost 7 bases, J lost 2 bases, and 4 bases stayed unmatched. The germline V gene has CDR1 SNHLY and CDR2 FYNNEI. RNA transcripts yielded amplified TCR beta CDR3 regions. The first round was an RT-PCR with HTBI primers, and the second round was a multiplex PCR. MiXCR was run by TCRdb on the multiplex PCR reads, yielding one entry per CDR3 protein. The data contain about 740,000 distinct CDR3 sequences, 35% to 50% of them singletons. Sample: peripheral blood. This receptor was identified in an adult man with Graves' ophthalmopathy. V gene TRBV2 combines with J gene TRBJ2-1; 8 bases are a match to TRBD1. DNA of the CDR3: TGTGCCAGCACCCGGACAGGGCCCTACAATGAGCAGTTCTTC. It specifies CASTRTGPYNEQFF. Full variable domain (rest looked up from reference TRBV2 and TRBJ2-1): EPEVTQTPSHQVTQMGQEVILRCVPISNHLYFYWYRQILGQKVEFLVSFYNNEISEKSEIFDDQFSVERPDGSNFTLKIRSTKLEDSAMYFCASTRTGPYNEQFFGPGTRLTVL.